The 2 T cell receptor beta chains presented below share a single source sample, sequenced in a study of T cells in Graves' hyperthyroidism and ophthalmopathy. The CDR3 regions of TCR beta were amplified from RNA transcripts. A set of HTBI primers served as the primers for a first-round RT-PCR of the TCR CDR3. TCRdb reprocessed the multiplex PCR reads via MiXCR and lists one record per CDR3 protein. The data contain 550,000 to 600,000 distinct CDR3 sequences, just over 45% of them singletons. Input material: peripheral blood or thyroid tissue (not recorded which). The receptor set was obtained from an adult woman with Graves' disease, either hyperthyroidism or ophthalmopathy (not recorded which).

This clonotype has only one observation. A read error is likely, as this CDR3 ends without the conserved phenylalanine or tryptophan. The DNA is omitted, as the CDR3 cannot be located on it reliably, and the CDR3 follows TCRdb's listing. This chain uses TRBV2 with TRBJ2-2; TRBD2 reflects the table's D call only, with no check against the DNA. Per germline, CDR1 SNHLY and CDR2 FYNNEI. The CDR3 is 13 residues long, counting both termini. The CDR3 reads CASSESGWSSGNI.

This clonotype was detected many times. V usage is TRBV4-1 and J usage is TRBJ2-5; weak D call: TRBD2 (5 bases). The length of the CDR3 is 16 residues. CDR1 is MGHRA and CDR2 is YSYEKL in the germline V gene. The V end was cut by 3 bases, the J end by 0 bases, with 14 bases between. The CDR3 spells CASSHPVWRNQETQYF. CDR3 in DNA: TGCGCCAGCAGCCACCCCGTTTGGAGGAACCAAGAGACCCAGTACTTC.